These T cell receptor beta chains were read from a single sample in a study of CD4+ T cells in melanoma. TCRdb's table, derived via immunoSEQ multiplex PCR, lists solely in-frame clones and lacks some. Of 7,500 to 9,500 clones in the sample, around 71% are singletons; the top ten hold 16%. Sequenced material: cells from a culture (not recorded whether cultured in vitro). The source of these receptors is a human donor with melanoma. Each CDR3 is given with its conserved first and last residue. The D gene is left open where the match is weak. Not every row has a clone size; where given, it reads once, few, many or a size class.

.	TRBD2	TRBV5-1	TRBJ2-1	CASSLELAEVEQFF	TGCGCCAGCAGCTTAGAGCTAGCGGAGGTTGAGCAGTTCTTC
.	.	TRBV4-1	TRBJ2-7	CASSQVDRNGGEQYF	TGCGCCAGCAGCCAAGTGGACAGGAACGGGGGCGAGCAGTACTTC
.	.	TRBV4-1	TRBJ2-2	CASSRAPTWSTGELFF	TGCGCCAGCAGCCGCGCCCCTACCTGGTCCACCGGGGAGCTGTTTTTT
.	.	TRBV19	TRBJ2-1	CASRRGAQNIEQFF	TGTGCCAGTAGGAGGGGGGCGCAGAATATTGAGCAGTTCTTC
.	.	TRBV5-4	TRBJ2-3	CASSLGGIGADTQYF	TGTGCCAGCAGCTTGGGGGGGATTGGGGCAGATACGCAGTATTTT
.	TRBD2	TRBV12-5	TRBJ2-2	CASGLELAGTGELFF	TGTGCTAGTGGTTTAGAACTAGCGGGCACCGGGGAGCTGTTTTTT
few	.	TRBV7-9	TRBJ1-2	CASSPPAREYGYTF	TGTGCCAGCAGCCCCCCCGCCAGGGAGTATGGCTACACCTTC
.	.	TRBV7-3	TRBJ2-1	CASSFWSGHEQFF	TGTGCCAGCAGCTTCTGGAGCGGGCATGAGCAGTTCTTC
.	.	TRBV10-3	TRBJ1-2	CAISDAGALGYGYTF	TGTGCCATCAGTGACGCCGGGGCCTTGGGCTATGGCTACACCTTC
.	.	TRBV13	TRBJ2-2	CASSLLDRETGELFF	TGTGCCAGCAGCTTATTAGATAGGGAAACCGGGGAGCTGTTTTTT
.	.	TRBV27	TRBJ1-3	CASSLLPGNTIYF	TGTGCCAGCAGTTTACTCCCTGGAAACACCATATATTTT
.	.	TRBV2	TRBJ2-6	CASSAQATGANVLTF	TGTGCCAGCAGTGCTCAGGCAACTGGGGCCAACGTCCTGACTTTC
.	TRBD2	TRBV4-1	TRBJ2-7	CASSREMGGGVTYEQYF	TGCGCCAGCAGCCGCGAGATGGGTGGGGGGGTTACCTACGAGCAGTACTTC
.	TRBD2	TRBV15	TRBJ2-1	CATSRRTSGGKYNEQFF	TGTGCCACCAGCCGAAGGACTAGCGGGGGGAAATACAATGAGCAGTTCTTC
.	.	TRBV18	TRBJ1-6	CASSPEQQVRDLHF	TGTGCCAGCTCACCGGAACAGCAGGTCAGAGACCTCCACTTT
.	.	TRBV30	TRBJ1-5	CAWSRGFSNQPQHF	TGTGCCTGGAGTCGGGGATTTAGCAATCAGCCCCAGCATTTT
once	TRBD2	TRBV7-9	TRBJ2-5	CASSLNLALAVQETQYF	TGTGCCAGCAGCTTAAACCTCGCGCTAGCGGTACAAGAGACCCAGTACTTC
.	TRBD1	TRBV6-6	TRBJ1-5	CASSLTGGSNQPQHF	TGTGCCAGCAGCCTAACAGGGGGCAGCAATCAGCCCCAGCATTTT
medium-sized	.	TRBV19	TRBJ1-2	CATHREGGNYGYTF	TGTGCCACACACAGGGAGGGCGGCAACTATGGCTACACCTTC
.	.	TRBV4-1	TRBJ1-2	CASSQDTQRNYGYTF	TGCGCCAGCAGCCAAGACACACAGAGAAACTATGGCTACACCTTC
.	.	TRBV5-1	TRBJ2-3	CASSSGVVTDTQYF	TGCGCCAGCAGCTCGGGGGTGGTCACAGATACGCAGTATTTT
.	.	TRBV15	TRBJ2-5	CATSRRGQETQYF	TGTGCCACCAGCAGGCGGGGCCAAGAGACCCAGTACTTC
.	TRBD1	TRBV11-2	TRBJ1-1	CASSVRDSKAFF	TGTGCCAGCAGCGTCCGGGACAGCAAAGCTTTCTTT
once	.	TRBV5-1	TRBJ2-2	CASSLVPTGELFF	TGCGCCAGCAGCTTGGTCCCGACCGGGGAGCTGTTTTTT
.	TRBD2	TRBV30	TRBJ2-3	CAWDHGTSGTDTQYF	TGTGCCTGGGACCACGGGACTAGCGGCACAGATACGCAGTATTTT
.	.	TRBV19	TRBJ2-4	CASSNPFADRAKNIQYF	TGTGCCAGTAGTAACCCCTTCGCCGACAGAGCCAAAAACATTCAGTACTTC
.	TRBD1	TRBV7-9	TRBJ1-2	CASSVGEGAKGYTF	TGTGCCAGCAGCGTGGGGGAGGGGGCAAAAGGCTACACCTTC
.	.	TRBV6-1	TRBJ2-1	CASSRQGGTVNEQFF	TGTGCCAGCAGTAGACAGGGAGGGACTGTCAATGAGCAGTTCTTC
.	TRBD1	TRBV7-9	TRBJ1-1	CASSLTGGLGTEAFF	TGTGCCAGCAGCCTGACAGGGGGCTTGGGCACTGAAGCTTTCTTT
.	TRBD1	TRBV5-1	TRBJ2-7	CASSLGGAYRGRSDEQYF	TGCGCCAGCAGCTTGGGCGGCGCCTACAGGGGGCGCTCGGACGAGCAGTACTTC
.	.	TRBV5-4	TRBJ1-2	CASSLGQGAANYGYTF	TGTGCCAGCAGCTTGGGGCAGGGAGCAGCTAACTATGGCTACACCTTC
.	.	TRBV4-1	TRBJ1-1	CASSRPGPGAFF	TGCGCCAGCAGCCGGCCCGGGCCCGGAGCTTTCTTT
.	.	TRBV19	TRBJ1-4	CASSRPGTPAGEKLFF	TGTGCCAGTAGTCGGCCGGGGACACCAGCTGGAGAAAAACTGTTTTTT
few	.	TRBV19	TRBJ1-2	CASTEGYGYTF	TGTGCCAGTACGGAGGGCTATGGCTACACCTTC
.	.	TRBV4-1	TRBJ1-4	CASSRSASTNEKLFF	TGCGCCAGCAGCCGTTCAGCCTCAACTAATGAAAAACTGTTTTTT
.	.	TRBV2	TRBJ2-3	CASSEFGPPDTQYF	TGTGCCAGCAGTGAATTTGGGCCGCCAGATACGCAGTATTTT
.	.	TRBV10-3	TRBJ2-1	CAISESTRYNEQFF	TGTGCCATCAGTGAGTCCACCCGTTACAATGAGCAGTTCTTC
few	.	TRBV25-1	TRBJ2-4	CASSAGRIQYF	TGTGCCAGCAGTGCCGGAAGGATTCAGTACTTC
once	.	TRBV6-6	TRBJ2-3	CATRSEGGTDTQYF	TGTGCCACCCGTTCGGAGGGGGGCACAGATACGCAGTATTTT
.	.	TRBV5-1	TRBJ2-5	CASSFQGEETQYF	TGCGCCAGCAGCTTCCAGGGTGAAGAGACCCAGTACTTC
.	.	TRBV11-3	TRBJ2-2	CASSFKGRDTGELFF	TGTGCCAGCAGCTTCAAGGGAAGGGACACCGGGGAGCTGTTTTTT
.	TRBD2	TRBV4-1	TRBJ2-3	CASSQAPPSGGLIYTDTQYF	TGCGCCAGCAGCCAAGCTCCCCCTAGCGGGGGACTGATTTACACAGATACGCAGTATTTT
.	TRBD1	TRBV2	TRBJ2-6	CASRGQGTVNGANVLTF	TGTGCCAGTCGGGGACAGGGAACTGTTAACGGGGCCAACGTCCTGACTTTC
.	TRBD2	TRBV7-9	TRBJ2-3	CASSATGTSPMGTDTQYF	TGTGCCAGCAGCGCAACCGGGACTAGTCCCATGGGCACAGATACGCAGTATTTT
.	.	TRBV13	TRBJ2-3	CASSLDRSTDTQYF	TGTGCCAGCAGCTTAGATCGCAGCACAGATACGCAGTATTTT
.	.	TRBV7-8	TRBJ2-5	CASSRGRGAPETQYF	TGTGCCAGCAGCCGGGGTAGGGGGGCTCCGGAGACCCAGTACTTC
.	.	TRBV9	TRBJ2-6	CASSEAGFSGANVLTF	TGTGCCAGCAGCGAGGCGGGTTTCTCTGGGGCCAACGTCCTGACTTTC
.	.	TRBV4-1	TRBJ1-1	CASSQLTANTEAFF	TGCGCCAGCAGCCAATTGACAGCGAACACTGAAGCTTTCTTT
.	TRBD1	TRBV5-1	TRBJ2-7	CASGPGQGSAYEQYF	TGCGCCAGCGGCCCGGGACAGGGGAGTGCCTACGAGCAGTACTTC
.	TRBD1	TRBV30	TRBJ1-1	CAWSTPTGRGEAFF	TGTGCCTGGAGTACGCCGACAGGGAGAGGAGAAGCTTTCTTT
.	TRBD2	TRBV9	TRBJ2-7	CASSVASRGGEQYF	TGTGCCAGCAGCGTAGCTTCCCGGGGGGGTGAGCAGTACTTC